This TCR beta chain was obtained from a study of T cells in Graves' hyperthyroidism and ophthalmopathy. Germline assignment: CDR1 KGHSH and CDR2 LQKENI. This CDR3 region has 15 residues. Trimming stripped 4 bases from V and 3 bases from J, with 14 bases between. This clonotype was observed many times. RNA transcripts served as the template for amplifying TCR beta CDR3 regions. Using the HTBI primer set, a first-round RT-PCR was run on the TCR CDR3. TCRdb used MiXCR to reprocess the multiplex PCR reads, holding one entry per CDR3 protein. The sample lists around 370,000 distinct CDR3 sequences, approximately 17% occurring once.

This chain links TRBV18 with TRBJ2-3; weak D call: TRBD1 (5 bases). The source is a young man with Graves' ophthalmopathy. Sample: blood. The CDR3 here is CASSLQVPGTDTQYF. The DNA for the CDR3 is TGTGCCAGCTCACTACAGGTTCCAGGGACAGATACGCAGTATTTT.